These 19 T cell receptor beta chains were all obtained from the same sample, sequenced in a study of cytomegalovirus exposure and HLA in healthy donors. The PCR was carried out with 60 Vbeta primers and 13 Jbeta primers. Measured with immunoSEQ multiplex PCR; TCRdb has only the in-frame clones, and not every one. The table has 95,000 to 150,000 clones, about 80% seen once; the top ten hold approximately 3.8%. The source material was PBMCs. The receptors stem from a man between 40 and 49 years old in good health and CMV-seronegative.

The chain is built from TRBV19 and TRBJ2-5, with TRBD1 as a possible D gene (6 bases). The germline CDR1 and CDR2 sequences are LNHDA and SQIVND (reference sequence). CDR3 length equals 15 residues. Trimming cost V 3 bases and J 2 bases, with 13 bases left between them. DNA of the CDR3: TGTGCCAGTAGTATTGGGGGCGGCATGCAAGAGACCCAGTACTTC. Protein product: CASSIGGGMQETQYF.

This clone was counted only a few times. The CDR3 reads CASSESTKDYGYTF. The CDR3 DNA reads as TGTGCCAGCAGTGAATCTACTAAGGACTATGGCTACACCTTC. J is TRBJ1-2 and V is TRBV2; the D is unclear. This CDR3 spans 14 amino acids. CDR1 SNHLY and CDR2 FYNNEI come from the germline V gene. The V end lost 2 bases, the J end lost 3 bases, and 10 bases lay between the germline ends.

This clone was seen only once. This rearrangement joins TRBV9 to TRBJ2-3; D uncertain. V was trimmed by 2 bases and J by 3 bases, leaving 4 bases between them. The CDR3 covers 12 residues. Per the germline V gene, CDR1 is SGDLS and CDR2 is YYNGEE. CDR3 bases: TGTGCCAGCAGCGTTTTAACAGATACGCAGTATTTT. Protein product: CASSVLTDTQYF. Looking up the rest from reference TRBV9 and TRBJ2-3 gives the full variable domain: DSGVTQTPKHLITATGQRVTLRCSPRSGDLSVYWYQQSLDQGLQFLIQYYNGEERAKGNILERFSAQQFPDLHSELNLSSLELGDSALYFCASSVLTDTQYFGPGTRLTVL.

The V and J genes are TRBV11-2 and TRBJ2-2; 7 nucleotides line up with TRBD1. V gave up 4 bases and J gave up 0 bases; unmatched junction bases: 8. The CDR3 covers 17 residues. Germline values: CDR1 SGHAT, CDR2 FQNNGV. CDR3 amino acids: CASSYSFGQANTGELFF. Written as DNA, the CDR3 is TGTGCCAGCAGCTACTCGTTTGGACAGGCGAACACCGGGGAGCTGTTTTTT.

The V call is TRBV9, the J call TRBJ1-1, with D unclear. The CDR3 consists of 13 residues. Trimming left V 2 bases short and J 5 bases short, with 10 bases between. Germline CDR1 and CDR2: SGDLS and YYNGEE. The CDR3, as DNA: TGTGCCAGCAGCGTTACGGCGGGGACTGAAGCTTTCTTT. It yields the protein CASSVTAGTEAFF.

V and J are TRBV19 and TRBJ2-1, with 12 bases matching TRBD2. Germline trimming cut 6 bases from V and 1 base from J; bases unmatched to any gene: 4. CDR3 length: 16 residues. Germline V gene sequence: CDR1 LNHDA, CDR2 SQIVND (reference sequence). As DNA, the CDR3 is TGTGCCAGTAGAAGGACTAGCGGGGTTTCCTACAATGAGCAGTTCTTC. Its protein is CASRRTSGVSYNEQFF.

The CDR3 DNA reads as TGCGCCAGCAGCTTGGGACAGGGGACGCAAAATGAGCAGTTCTTC. Protein product: CASSLGQGTQNEQFF. This chain joins TRBV5-1 and TRBJ2-1; 8 bases are shared with TRBD1. The CDR3 is 15 residues long. After removal of 0 bases from V and 7 bases from J, the junction contained 6 bases not matched to a gene. Germline CDR1 SGHRS, CDR2 YFSETQ. The whole variable domain, filled in from reference TRBV5-1 and TRBJ2-1, reads KAGVTQTPRYLIKTRGQQVTLSCSPISGHRSVSWYQQTPGQGLQFLFEYFSETQRNKGNFPGRFSGRQFSNSRSEMNVSTLELGDSALYLCASSLGQGTQNEQFFGPGTRLTVL.

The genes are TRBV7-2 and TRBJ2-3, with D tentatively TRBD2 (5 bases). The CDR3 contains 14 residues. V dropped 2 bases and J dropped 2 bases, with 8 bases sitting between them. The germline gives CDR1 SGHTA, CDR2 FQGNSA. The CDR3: CASSLTRDTDTQYF. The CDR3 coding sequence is TGTGCCAGCAGCTTAACGAGGGACACAGATACGCAGTATTTT.

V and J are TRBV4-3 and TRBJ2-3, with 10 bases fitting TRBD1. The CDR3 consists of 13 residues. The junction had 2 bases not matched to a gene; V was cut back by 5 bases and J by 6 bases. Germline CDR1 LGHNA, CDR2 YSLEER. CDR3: CASSGQGVDTQYF. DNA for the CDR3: TGCGCCAGCAGCGGACAGGGGGTGGATACGCAGTATTTT.

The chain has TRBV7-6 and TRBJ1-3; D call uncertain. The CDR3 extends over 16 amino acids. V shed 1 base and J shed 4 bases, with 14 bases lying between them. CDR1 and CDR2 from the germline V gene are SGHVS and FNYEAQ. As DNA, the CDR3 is TGTGCCAGCAGCTTAGTGTCGGAGGCCCGGGGAAACACCATATATTTT. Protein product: CASSLVSEARGNTIYF.

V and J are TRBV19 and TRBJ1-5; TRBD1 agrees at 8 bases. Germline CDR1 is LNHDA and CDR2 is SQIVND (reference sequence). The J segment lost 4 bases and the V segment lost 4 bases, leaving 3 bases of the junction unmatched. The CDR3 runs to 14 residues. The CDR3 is CASSKDRVNQPQHF. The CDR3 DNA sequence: TGTGCCAGTAGTAAGGACAGGGTGAATCAGCCCCAGCATTTT. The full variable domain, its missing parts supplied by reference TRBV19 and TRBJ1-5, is DGGITQSPKYLFRKEGQNVTLSCEQNLNHDAMYWYRQDPGQGLRLIYYSQIVNDFQKGDIAEGYSVSREKKESFPLTVTSAQKNPTAFYLCASSKDRVNQPQHFGDGTRLSIL.

CDR3 protein: CTSSQDSKGTGDNEQFF. The CDR3 region has the DNA TGCACCAGCAGCCAAGATTCGAAGGGGACAGGGGACAATGAGCAGTTCTTC. This chain uses TRBV1 with TRBJ2-1; the DNA was not used to check the table's D call, TRBD1. TRBV1 is listed as a pseudogene. The CDR3 runs 17 residues.

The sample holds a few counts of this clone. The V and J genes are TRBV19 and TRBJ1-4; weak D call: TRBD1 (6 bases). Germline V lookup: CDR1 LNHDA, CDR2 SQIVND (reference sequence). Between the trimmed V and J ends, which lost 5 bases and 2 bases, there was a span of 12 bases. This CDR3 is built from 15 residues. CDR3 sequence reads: CASSVQGYTNEKLFF. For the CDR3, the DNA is TGTGCCAGTAGTGTCCAGGGGTACACTAATGAAAAACTGTTTTTT.

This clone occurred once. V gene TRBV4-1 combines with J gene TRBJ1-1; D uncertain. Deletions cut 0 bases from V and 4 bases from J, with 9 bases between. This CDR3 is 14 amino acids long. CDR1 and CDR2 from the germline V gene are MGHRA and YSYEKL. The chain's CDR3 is CASSQDLGPTEAFF. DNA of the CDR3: TGCGCCAGCAGCCAAGATCTAGGCCCCACTGAAGCTTTCTTT.

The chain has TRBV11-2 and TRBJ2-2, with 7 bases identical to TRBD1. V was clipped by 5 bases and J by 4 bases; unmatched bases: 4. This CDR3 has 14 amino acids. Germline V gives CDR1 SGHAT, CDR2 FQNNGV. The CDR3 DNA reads TGTGCCAGCAGCCTGACAGGGATCACCGGGGAGCTGTTTTTT. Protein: CASSLTGITGELFF.

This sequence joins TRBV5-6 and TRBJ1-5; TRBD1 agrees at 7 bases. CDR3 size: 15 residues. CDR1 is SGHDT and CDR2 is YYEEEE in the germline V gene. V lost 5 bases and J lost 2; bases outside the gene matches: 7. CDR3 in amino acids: CASSSTGIGNQPQHF. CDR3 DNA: TGTGCCAGCAGTTCGACAGGGATTGGCAATCAGCCCCAGCATTTT. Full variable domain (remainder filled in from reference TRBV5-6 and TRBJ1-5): DAGVTQSPTHLIKTRGQQVTLRCSPKSGHDTVSWYQQALGQGPQFIFQYYEEEERQRGNFPDRFSGHQFPNYSSELNVNALLLGDSALYLCASSSTGIGNQPQHFGDGTRLSIL.

CDR3 in amino acids: CASSPSGFQETQYF. The CDR3 region has the DNA TGTGCCAGCAGCCCCTCAGGGTTCCAAGAGACCCAGTACTTC. The chain has TRBV9 and TRBJ2-5, with D maybe TRBD1 (5 bases). V was cut by 4 bases and J by 1 base, with 11 bases left in between. This CDR3 has 14 residues. Germline V gives CDR1 SGDLS, CDR2 YYNGEE.

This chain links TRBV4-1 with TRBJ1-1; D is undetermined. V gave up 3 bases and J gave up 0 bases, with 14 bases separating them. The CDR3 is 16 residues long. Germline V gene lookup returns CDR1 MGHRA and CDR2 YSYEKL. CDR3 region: CASSQTFDNMNTEAFF. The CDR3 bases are TGCGCCAGCAGCCAGACCTTTGACAACATGAACACTGAAGCTTTCTTT.

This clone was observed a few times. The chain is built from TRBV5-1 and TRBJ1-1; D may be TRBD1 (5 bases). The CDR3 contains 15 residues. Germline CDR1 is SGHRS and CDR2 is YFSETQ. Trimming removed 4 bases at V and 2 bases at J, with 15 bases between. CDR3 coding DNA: TGCGCCAGCAGCCTTATTATAGGGGTTAACACTGAAGCTTTCTTT. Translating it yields CASSLIIGVNTEAFF.